This T cell receptor beta chain comes out of a study of cytomegalovirus exposure and HLA in healthy donors. Findings and caveats of the study: Later genetic work tied a missense DCLRE1C variant to beta-chain V and J trimming.

This clone was picked up a small number of times. Its cognate antigen is unknown. PCR used 60 Vbeta primers and 13 Jbeta primers. Sequencing used immunoSEQ multiplex PCR; TCRdb keeps in-frame clones, though not all of them. The table has some 130,000 clones, about 63% seen once; the top ten hold about 1.5%. Sequencing input: PBMCs. This TCR was recovered from a man aged 25 to 40 in good health and CMV-seropositive.

CDR3 sequence reads: CASRAHSGSEKLFF. As DNA, the CDR3 is TGTGCCAGCAGGGCCCATTCAGGATCAGAAAAACTGTTTTTT. The chain uses TRBV7-9 and TRBJ1-4; no firm D call. This CDR3 contains 14 residues. V was pared by 6 bases and J by 8 bases, with 16 bases between. Germline CDR1 SEHNR, CDR2 FQNEAQ (reference sequence).